These 28 T cell receptor beta chains were sequenced from one sample in a study of shared clonotypes between healthy human individuals. Data came from immunoSEQ multiplex PCR; TCRdb stores just in-frame clones and leaves some out. Of approximately 2,000,000 clones listed, roughly 90% were seen once; the top ten hold around 0.35%. Sequenced: naive CD4+ T cells from PBMCs. Subset denoted: CD45RA+ positively selected. The receptors come from a man aged 18 to 29 in good health. Some clones in this sample may be carry-over from other donors' samples.

The chain is built from TRBV2 and TRBJ2-1; D unclear. Germline CDR1 is SNHLY and CDR2 is FYNNEI. Trimming left V 6 bases short and J 0 bases short, with 9 bases between. The CDR3 contains 14 residues. CDR3 bases: TGTGCCAGCAGAAACCGGAGCTCCTACAATGAGCAGTTCTTC. Translated, it gives CASRNRSSYNEQFF.

The chain links TRBV4-2 to TRBJ2-7, with D possibly TRBD1 on 6 matching bases. CDR3 length equals 15 residues. V lost 1 base to trimming and J lost 2 bases, with 12 bases between them. Germline CDR1 and CDR2: LGHNA and YNFKEQ. DNA for the CDR3: TGTGCCAGCAGCCAAGCCGGGACAAAACCCTACGAGCAGTACTTC. It is translated as CASSQAGTKPYEQYF.

J is TRBJ2-2 and V is TRBV4-1; 10 positions match TRBD2. The CDR3 totals 16 residues. Looked up from germline, CDR1 is MGHRA and CDR2 is YSYEKL. V was pared by 4 bases and J by 4 bases, with 6 bases of the junction left unmatched. CDR3 DNA sequence: TGCGCCAGCAGCCTCCTGAGCGGGAGGGTCACCGGGGAGCTGTTTTTT. Protein product: CASSLLSGRVTGELFF.

CDR3 region: CASSFRTSVWWNTEAFF. CDR3 sequence (DNA): TGTGCCAGCAGTTTTAGGACGTCTGTATGGTGGAACACTGAAGCTTTCTTT. V usage is TRBV28 and J usage is TRBJ1-1; D gene uncertain. Germline assignment: CDR1 MDHEN and CDR2 SYDVKM. V shed 3 bases and J shed 1 base, with 18 bases lying between them. The CDR3 is made up of 17 amino acids. The full variable domain, with the rest looked up from reference TRBV28 and TRBJ1-1, is DVKVTQSSRYLVKRTGEKVFLECVQDMDHENMFWYRQDPGLGLRLIYFSYDVKMKEKGDIPEGYSVSREKKERFSLILESASTNQTSMYLCASSFRTSVWWNTEAFFGQGTRLTVV.

This chain uses TRBV5-1 with TRBJ2-5; 12 nucleotides line up with TRBD2. The J call may be faulty, since TRBJ2-7 better matches the DNA end. The CDR3 contains 14 residues. Germline CDR1 SGHRS, CDR2 YFSETQ. The CDR3 spells CASSYGLAGNEQYF. The CDR3 bases are TGCGCCAGCAGCTATGGACTAGCGGGAAACGAGCAGTACTTC.

The chain combines TRBV25-1 with TRBJ2-1; 7 nucleotides line up with TRBD2. Germline V gene data show CDR1 as MGHDK and CDR2 as SYGVNS. With 2 bases clipped from V and 1 base from J, the junction kept 5 bases outside the gene matches. The CDR3 sequence is 16 residues long. Here the CDR3 DNA reads TGTGCCAGCAGTGAAGTCGGGCGGGAGTCCTACAATGAGCAGTTCTTC. Translating it yields CASSEVGRESYNEQFF.

This clone was seen just once. This chain uses TRBV9 with TRBJ1-5; D not certain. Germline loops: CDR1 SGDLS, CDR2 YYNGEE. Between the trimmed V and J ends, which lost 0 bases and 5 bases, there was a span of 6 bases. The CDR3 extends over 13 amino acids. CDR3 bases: TGTGCCAGCAGCGTAGATGATGATCAGCCCCAGCATTTT. As protein: CASSVDDDQPQHF.

Comment on this clone: In the same sample, other DNA sequences code for this CDR3. The chain uses TRBV5-1 and TRBJ2-3; 8 nucleotides agree with TRBD1. CDR3 size: 15 residues. Germline lookup yields CDR1 SGHRS and CDR2 YFSETQ. V shed 4 bases and J 2 bases; nucleotides not matched to a gene: 6. The CDR3 DNA reads as TGCGCCAGCAGCCCCGGACAGGGCAACACAGATACGCAGTATTTT. Protein sequence: CASSPGQGNTDTQYF.

In its sample, this clone was seen once. The chain employs TRBV28 and TRBJ1-1; TRBD1 is a possible D gene (5 bases). V was shortened by 6 bases and J by 1 base, with 15 bases between the two germline ends. Germline assignment: CDR1 MDHEN and CDR2 SYDVKM. The CDR3 is 15 residues long. CDR3 DNA sequence: TGTGCCAGCAGCTCAGGGAGTGATGGGAACACTGAAGCTTTCTTT. Translating it yields CASSSGSDGNTEAFF.

V is TRBV27 and J is TRBJ1-3; 10 bases map to TRBD1. The junction had 6 bases not matched to a gene; V was cut back by 4 bases and J by 0 bases. The CDR3 is made up of 17 amino acids. The germline V gene has CDR1 MNHEY and CDR2 SMNVEV (reference sequence). The CDR3 sequence is CASSSRQGATSGNTIYF. Here the CDR3 DNA reads TGTGCCAGCAGTTCACGACAGGGGGCCACCTCTGGAAACACCATATATTTT.

The chain joins TRBV10-1 to TRBJ2-7, with 7 bases fitting TRBD1. V lost 4 bases to trimming and J lost 3 bases; unmatched junction nucleotides: 3. The CDR3 length is 13 residues. From germline, CDR1 is WNHNN and CDR2 SYGVQD (reference sequence). The DNA of the CDR3 is TGCGCCAGCAGTGCAGGGGACAGCTACGAGCAGTACTTC. Translated, it gives CASSAGDSYEQYF.

V and J are TRBV5-8 and TRBJ2-7; 10 bases align to TRBD1. V was clipped by 5 bases and J by 1 base; unmatched bases: 9. The CDR3 spans 16 residues. The V gene's germline CDR1 is SGHTS and CDR2 YDEGEE. The CDR3 is CASRPGLGQGSYEQYF. Here the CDR3 DNA reads TGTGCCAGCAGGCCTGGGTTGGGACAGGGGTCCTACGAGCAGTACTTC.

J is TRBJ1-1 and V is TRBV27; tentatively, D is TRBD1 (6 bases). Trimming took 3 bases from V and 1 from J, leaving 15 bases between them. The CDR3 contains 16 residues. Germline V gene lookup returns CDR1 MNHEY and CDR2 SMNVEV (reference sequence). The CDR3 bases are TGTGCCAGCAGTTTCCTGACAGGCTTGGGGAACACTGAAGCTTTCTTT. Translated: CASSFLTGLGNTEAFF.

Note on this clone: Other nucleotide sequences in the sample specify the same CDR3. The chain joins TRBV5-1 to TRBJ2-6; unclear D gene. CDR1 and CDR2 from the germline V gene are SGHRS and YFSETQ. The CDR3 spans 15 residues. Trimming stripped 0 bases from V and 0 bases from J, with 4 bases between. CDR3 nucleotides: TGCGCCAGCAGCTTGGTTCTCTCTGGGGCCAACGTCCTGACTTTC. Protein product: CASSLVLSGANVLTF.

Points on this clone: The sample contains more than one DNA sequence encoding this CDR3. The chain employs TRBV6-5 and TRBJ1-2; D uncertain. Trimming removed 4 bases from V and 3 bases from J, with 9 bases in between. The germline V gene has CDR1 MNHEY and CDR2 SVGAGI. This CDR3 has 13 residues. CDR3 in amino acids: CASSSREDYGYTF. The CDR3 DNA sequence: TGTGCCAGCAGTTCAAGGGAGGACTATGGCTACACCTTC.

This chain connects TRBV5-4 to TRBJ2-1; a weak D match, TRBD2 (5 bases). CDR1 is SGHNT, CDR2 YYREEE, per germline (reference sequence). The length of the CDR3 is 16 residues. The ends were cut back, 4 bases at V and 2 bases at J, with 16 bases in the middle. The CDR3 loop is CASSRLPSRPYNEQFF. The DNA for the CDR3 is TGTGCCAGCAGCCGACTACCTAGCAGACCCTACAATGAGCAGTTCTTC. The whole variable domain, filled in from reference TRBV5-4 and TRBJ2-1, reads ETGVTQSPTHLIKTRGQQVTLRCSSQSGHNTVSWYQQALGQGPQFIFQYYREEENGRGNFPPRFSGLQFPNYSSELNVNALELDDSALYLCASSRLPSRPYNEQFFGPGTRLTVL.

In regard to this clone: This sample includes further DNA sequences coding for the same CDR3. This chain's CDR3 is CASSYDRDEQYF. The CDR3 bases are TGTGCCAGCAGTTACGATCGGGACGAGCAGTACTTC. The chain carries TRBV6-5 and TRBJ2-7; D remains unclear. The V gene lost 2 bases and the J gene lost 5 bases, with 7 bases spanning the gap. Germline CDR1 MNHEY, CDR2 SVGAGI. The CDR3 spans 12 residues.

The chain couples TRBV19 to TRBJ2-7, with D tentatively TRBD2 (6 bases). Germline V gives CDR1 LNHDA, CDR2 SQIVND (reference sequence). The V gene lost 7 bases and the J gene lost 3 bases, with 28 bases spanning the gap. The CDR3 has 18 amino acids. The chain's CDR3 is CASNSGGTVQRILYEQYF. CDR3 bases: TGTGCCAGTAATTCCGGAGGGACGGTTCAGCGTATTCTCTACGAGCAGTACTTC.

The gene calls are TRBV9 and TRBJ2-7; no clear D gene. Per germline, CDR1 SGDLS and CDR2 YYNGEE. Deletions cut 0 bases from V and 4 bases from J, with 2 bases between. The length of the CDR3 is 11 residues. The CDR3 DNA follows: TGTGCCAGCAGCGTAGAGTACGAGCAGTACTTC. Its protein is CASSVEYEQYF. The full variable domain, its missing parts supplied by reference TRBV9 and TRBJ2-7, is DSGVTQTPKHLITATGQRVTLRCSPRSGDLSVYWYQQSLDQGLQFLIQYYNGEERAKGNILERFSAQQFPDLHSELNLSSLELGDSALYFCASSVEYEQYFGPGTRLTVT.

This sequence joins TRBV27 and TRBJ2-2, with a tentative D call TRBD1 (6 bases). Looked up from germline, CDR1 is MNHEY and CDR2 is SMNVEV (reference sequence). Trimming pared 3 bases from V and 5 bases from J, leaving 19 bases between. This CDR3 region has 17 residues. Written as DNA, the CDR3 is TGTGCCAGCAGTTTTTCCGGGACACCCGCTCAGACCGGGGAGCTGTTTTTT. It translates to CASSFSGTPAQTGELFF.

The chain recombines TRBV18 with TRBJ1-1, with D possibly TRBD1 on 5 matching bases. This CDR3 is built from 15 residues. CDR1 is KGHSH and CDR2 is LQKENI in the germline V gene. V dropped 5 bases and J dropped 4 bases, with 17 bases sitting between them. This chain's CDR3 is CASSASTDRTTEAFF. The CDR3 DNA reads as TGTGCCAGCTCAGCCTCTACCGACAGAACCACTGAAGCTTTCTTT. The variable domain in full, completed from reference TRBV18 and TRBJ1-1, reads NAGVMQNPRHLVRRRGQEARLRCSPMKGHSHVYWYRQLPEEGLKFMVYLQKENIIDESGMPKERFSAEFPKEGPSILRIQQVVRGDSAAYFCASSASTDRTTEAFFGQGTRLTVV.

The chain is built from TRBV5-1 and TRBJ1-2; possibly TRBD1 for D (6 bases). Per germline, CDR1 SGHRS and CDR2 YFSETQ. V gave up 3 bases and J gave up 6 bases, with 12 bases separating them. This CDR3 has 13 amino acids. CDR3 loop: CASSSTGSNGYTF. Here the CDR3 DNA reads TGCGCCAGCAGCTCAACAGGGTCGAATGGCTACACCTTC.

The chain uses TRBV28 and TRBJ2-1, with D possibly matching TRBD1 (5 bases). Germline CDR1 and CDR2: MDHEN and SYDVKM. Between the trimmed V and J ends, which lost 8 bases and 10 bases, there was a span of 30 bases. The CDR3 totals 17 residues. CDR3 in amino acids: CASFPITFERDGHEQFF. The CDR3 DNA sequence: TGTGCCAGCTTCCCAATCACTTTCGAGAGAGACGGACACGAGCAGTTCTTC. Based on the CDR3 plus reference TRBV28 and TRBJ2-1, the full variable domain is DVKVTQSSRYLVKRTGEKVFLECVQDMDHENMFWYRQDPGLGLRLIYFSYDVKMKEKGDIPEGYSVSREKKERFSLILESASTNQTSMYLCASFPITFERDGHEQFFGPGTRLTVL.

As for this clone: Other DNA sequences in the same sample also yield this CDR3. The V and J genes are TRBV6-5 and TRBJ2-7, with D unresolved. Germline CDR1 is MNHEY and CDR2 is SVGAGI. This CDR3 is 13 amino acids long. Trimming removed 0 bases at V and 7 bases at J, with 10 bases between. The CDR3: CASSYSGGLEQYF. CDR3 DNA: TGTGCCAGCAGTTACTCGGGCGGTTTAGAGCAGTACTTC.

To note about this clone: This sample includes further DNA sequences coding for the same CDR3. This chain connects TRBV18 to TRBJ2-5; possible D gene TRBD1, 5 bases. Between the trimmed V and J ends, which lost 3 bases and 5 bases, there was a span of 7 bases. Germline assignment: CDR1 KGHSH and CDR2 LQKENI. This CDR3 region has 12 residues. The CDR3 DNA follows: TGTGCCAGCTCACCGAAGGGGGAGACCCAGTACTTC. It yields the protein CASSPKGETQYF.

The chain joins TRBV7-3 to TRBJ2-6; D call uncertain. CDR3 length: 15 residues. Germline CDR1 reads SGHTA; CDR2 reads FQGTGA. V was cut by 5 bases and J by 0 bases, with 8 bases left in between. The CDR3 sequence is CASSPHSSGANVLTF. CDR3 in DNA: TGTGCCAGCAGCCCTCACAGCTCTGGGGCCAACGTCCTGACTTTC.

The V gene is TRBV28, the J gene TRBJ1-2; the D is unclear. There are 14 residues in the CDR3. Germline-derived CDR1 and CDR2 are MDHEN and SYDVKM. Trimming took off 6 bases at V and 6 bases at J, with 17 bases between the two ends. CDR3 sequence reads: CASSSGNPQNGYTF. CDR3 in DNA: TGTGCCAGCAGCTCCGGCAACCCGCAGAATGGCTACACCTTC.

This rearrangement joins TRBV27 to TRBJ2-7, with 10 bases aligning to TRBD1. Trimming cost V 6 bases and J 4 bases; bases outside gene matches: 12. This CDR3 has 16 residues. Germline loops: CDR1 MNHEY, CDR2 SMNVEV (reference sequence). This CDR3 is CASRKRPRDRGYEQYF. CDR3 in DNA: TGTGCCAGCAGGAAACGACCCCGGGACAGGGGATACGAGCAGTACTTC.